This TCR beta chain was identified in a study of CD8 T cells in Susac syndrome. The study's findings and limits: The study conceded that relatively few individuals underwent its TCR sequencing and HLA analysis.

Negative isolation was applied to CD8+ and CD4+ T cells, and FACS enrichment was applied to TEMRA cells. From germline, CDR1 is LGHDT and CDR2 YNNKEL (reference sequence). The CDR3 loop spans 17 amino acids. V lost 0 bases to trimming and J lost 0 bases, with 15 bases between them. This clonotype was observed a single time. The antigen is unknown. Random hexamers served to reverse transcribe about 0.5 to 1 ug RNA. MiXCR was run by TCRdb on the immunoSEQ multiplex PCR reads, yielding one entry per CDR3 protein. In the table there are around 190,000 distinct CDR3 sequences, approximately 95% of which are singletons.

This TCR was sampled from a human donor with multiple sclerosis. Sequenced input: CD8+ T cells from PBMCs. This chain uses TRBV3-1 with TRBJ2-7, with D unclear. The CDR3 spells CASSQDISGLYSYEQYF. The CDR3 coding sequence is TGTGCCAGCAGCCAAGATATTTCTGGGCTATACTCCTACGAGCAGTACTTC.